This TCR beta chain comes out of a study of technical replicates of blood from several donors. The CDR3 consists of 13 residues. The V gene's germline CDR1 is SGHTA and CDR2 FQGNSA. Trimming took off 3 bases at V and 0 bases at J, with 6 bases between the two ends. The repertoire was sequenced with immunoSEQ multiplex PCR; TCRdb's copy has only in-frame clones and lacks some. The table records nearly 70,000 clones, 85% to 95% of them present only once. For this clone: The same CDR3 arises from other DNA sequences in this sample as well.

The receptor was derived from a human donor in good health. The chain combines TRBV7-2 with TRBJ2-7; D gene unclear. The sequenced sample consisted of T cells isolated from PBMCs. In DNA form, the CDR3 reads TGTGCCAGCAGCTTTGGTAGCTCCTACGAGCAGTACTTC. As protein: CASSFGSSYEQYF.